These 24 T cell receptor beta chains came from one sample sequenced in a study of blood T cell repertoires in COVID-19. Here immunoSEQ multiplex PCR was the method, and the copy in TCRdb shows in-frame clones only, minus some. The table lists about 120,000 clones, around three quarters of them singletons. The sequencing sample was made of peripheral blood. These receptors all come from a man in his fifties or sixties with active or convalescent COVID-19.

This clone has just a few counts. This sequence joins TRBV7-9 and TRBJ1-1, with 11 bases identical to TRBD1. This CDR3 has 12 amino acids. Germline CDR1 reads SEHNR; CDR2 reads FQNEAQ (reference sequence). V lost 6 bases, J lost 7 bases, and 1 base stayed unmatched. The CDR3 DNA sequence: TGTGCCAGCAGTGGGACAGGGGGTGAAGCTTTCTTT. Its translation: CASSGTGGEAFF.

The chain employs TRBV7-2 and TRBJ2-7; 12 nucleotides align to TRBD2. V was pared by 2 bases and J by 4 bases, with 6 bases of the junction left unmatched. The CDR3 runs 16 residues. Germline-derived CDR1 and CDR2 are SGHTA and FQGNSA. CDR3 loop: CASSLRWTSGVYEQYF. The CDR3 DNA reads as TGTGCCAGCAGCTTACGGTGGACTAGCGGGGTTTACGAGCAGTACTTC.

The chain couples TRBV30 to TRBJ1-1; D call uncertain. With 3 bases removed from V and 8 bases from J, the gap between germline ends came to 16 bases. The CDR3 extends over 13 amino acids. Germline-derived CDR1 and CDR2 are GTSNPN and SVGIG (reference sequence). The chain's CDR3 is CAWRRMASWEAFF. CDR3 coding DNA: TGTGCCTGGAGGAGGATGGCGAGTTGGGAAGCTTTCTTT.

This chain joins TRBV5-4 and TRBJ1-1, with a possible D match to TRBD1 (6 bases). Trimming removed 0 bases at V and 1 base at J, with 10 bases between. This CDR3 comprises 15 residues. In germline, CDR1 is SGHNT, CDR2 YYREEE (reference sequence). CDR3 loop: CASSLDPQGNTEAFF. The CDR3, as DNA: TGTGCCAGCAGCTTGGATCCACAGGGGAACACTGAAGCTTTCTTT.

This clone was seen more than once but under ten times. The chain uses TRBV5-4 and TRBJ2-4; TRBD1 matches at 9 bases. The V gene end was trimmed by 4 bases and the J gene end by 2 bases; junction bases not matched to a gene: 16. There are 19 residues in the CDR3. The germline gives CDR1 SGHNT, CDR2 YYREEE (reference sequence). CDR3 protein: CASSPRRGQGFGSKNIQYF. The CDR3 DNA follows: TGTGCCAGCAGCCCCAGGAGGGGACAGGGATTCGGGTCCAAAAACATTCAGTACTTC.

The chain combines TRBV10-3 with TRBJ1-1, with D perhaps TRBD1 (6 bases). Germline CDR1 reads ENHRY; CDR2 reads SYGVKD. The CDR3 runs to 15 residues. V lost 4 bases, J lost 2 bases, and 14 bases lay in between. CDR3: CAISGPQQGNTEAFF. CDR3 coding DNA: TGTGCCATCAGTGGGCCACAACAGGGTAACACTGAAGCTTTCTTT.

The chain recombines TRBV4-1 with TRBJ2-1, with 7 positions matching TRBD2. There are 16 residues in the CDR3. CDR1 and CDR2 from the germline V gene are MGHRA and YSYEKL. Trimming at V came to 4 bases and at J to 8 bases, leaving 14 bases not matched to a gene. The CDR3 is CASSPFGGRAGDEQFF. As DNA, the CDR3 is TGCGCCAGCAGCCCCTTCGGCGGGAGAGCCGGCGATGAGCAGTTCTTC.

V gene TRBV6-5 combines with J gene TRBJ2-3; maybe TRBD1 (6 bases). Per the germline V gene, CDR1 is MNHEY and CDR2 is SVGAGI. This CDR3 has 12 residues. Trimming shortened V by 6 bases and J by 6 bases, and 10 bases separated the two germline ends. The CDR3 sequence: CASRGQTDTQYF. The CDR3 nucleotides read TGTGCCAGCAGGGGACAAACGGATACGCAGTATTTT.

V usage is TRBV19 and J usage is TRBJ2-7, with TRBD1 matching 10 bases. The CDR3 spans 15 residues. Per the germline V gene, CDR1 is LNHDA and CDR2 is SQIVND (reference sequence). V dropped 7 bases and J dropped 1; count of bases not matched to a gene: 7. The CDR3 DNA follows: TGTGCCAGTACCGCGACGGGACAGGGGTCCTACGAGCAGTACTTC. It yields the protein CASTATGQGSYEQYF.

This rearrangement joins TRBV28 to TRBJ2-3; D may be TRBD2 (5 bases). Per germline, CDR1 MDHEN and CDR2 SYDVKM. CDR3 length equals 18 residues. V was cut by 2 bases and J by 0 bases, with 18 bases left in between. The CDR3 loop is CASSLPLREGSSTDTQYF. DNA of the CDR3: TGTGCCAGCAGTTTACCCCTCCGAGAGGGTTCAAGCACAGATACGCAGTATTTT.

This clone was seen a few times. CDR3: CAWSRQVNTEAFF. The DNA for the CDR3 is TGTGCCTGGAGTCGGCAGGTGAACACTGAAGCTTTCTTT. The chain has TRBV30 and TRBJ1-1, with D unresolved. CDR1 is GTSNPN and CDR2 is SVGIG in the germline V gene (reference sequence). The CDR3 is 13 amino acids. With 2 bases removed from V and 0 bases from J, the gap between germline ends came to 7 bases.

This clone was picked up a small number of times. The rearrangement uses TRBV2 and TRBJ2-1; TRBD2 aligns across 11 bases. The CDR3 extends over 13 amino acids. Per germline, CDR1 SNHLY and CDR2 FYNNEI. Unmatched junction bases numbered 3, after V lost 4 bases and J lost 10 bases. CDR3 in amino acids: CASSGVAGGEQFF. The CDR3 nucleotides are TGTGCCAGCAGTGGAGTAGCGGGAGGGGAGCAGTTCTTC.

The J gene is TRBJ1-6, the V gene TRBV7-3; D may be TRBD1 (5 bases). Between the trimmed V and J ends, which lost 5 bases and 8 bases, there was a span of 13 bases. CDR1 is SGHTA and CDR2 is FQGTGA in the germline V gene. The length of the CDR3 is 14 residues. The CDR3 coding sequence is TGTGCCAGCAGCCCGGCCGGGGGAGATTCACCCCTCCACTTT. Protein: CASSPAGGDSPLHF. Using reference TRBV7-3 and TRBJ1-6 for the parts outside the CDR3, the full variable domain is GAGVSQTPSNKVTEKGKYVELRCDPISGHTALYWYRQSLGQGPEFLIYFQGTGAADDSGLPNDRFFAVRPEGSVSTLKIQRTERGDSAVYLCASSPAGGDSPLHFGNGTRLTVT.

This chain joins TRBV5-1 and TRBJ1-5, with D maybe TRBD1 (5 bases). Germline values: CDR1 SGHRS, CDR2 YFSETQ. The V and J ends lost 4 bases and 0 bases respectively, with 11 bases between them. The CDR3 loop spans 15 amino acids. In nucleotides, the CDR3 is TGCGCCAGCAGCCCGGGGGGAAATAGCAATCAGCCCCAGCATTTT. Its protein is CASSPGGNSNQPQHF. Drawing the rest from reference TRBV5-1 and TRBJ1-5, the complete variable domain is KAGVTQTPRYLIKTRGQQVTLSCSPISGHRSVSWYQQTPGQGLQFLFEYFSETQRNKGNFPGRFSGRQFSNSRSEMNVSTLELGDSALYLCASSPGGNSNQPQHFGDGTRLSIL.

In this sample, this clone turned up once. The chain employs TRBV19 and TRBJ2-1, with TRBD2 matching over 16 bases. V trimming: 4 bases; J trimming: 8 bases; junction bases outside the gene matches: 8. CDR1 is LNHDA and CDR2 is SQIVND in the germline V gene (reference sequence). The CDR3 is 17 residues long. CDR3 loop: CASSKPGLAGGPHEQFF. The CDR3 DNA follows: TGTGCCAGTAGTAAACCGGGACTAGCGGGAGGGCCCCATGAGCAGTTCTTC.

The rearrangement uses TRBV10-3 and TRBJ1-1; the D gene is possibly TRBD1 (6 bases). V was clipped by 6 bases and J by 3 bases, with 11 bases between them. The CDR3 is 13 amino acids. Per germline, CDR1 ENHRY and CDR2 SYGVKD. In nucleotides, the CDR3 is TGTGCCATCAGCCCAAGACAGGACACTGAAGCTTTCTTT. This sequence encodes CAISPRQDTEAFF.

The V gene is TRBV10-3, the J gene TRBJ2-1; D unclear. V lost 4 bases to trimming and J lost 0 bases, with 13 bases between them. The germline gives CDR1 ENHRY, CDR2 SYGVKD. The CDR3 covers 16 residues. The CDR3 loop is CAISGVTMSSYNEQFF. Written as DNA, the CDR3 is TGTGCCATCAGTGGGGTGACAATGAGCTCCTACAATGAGCAGTTCTTC.

This clone has more than one count but fewer than ten. The V call is TRBV30, the J call TRBJ1-6; D perhaps matches TRBD1 (6 bases). CDR1 is GTSNPN and CDR2 is SVGIG in the germline V gene (reference sequence). Trimming stripped 4 bases from V and 11 bases from J, with 21 bases between. The CDR3 length is 15 residues. The CDR3 is CAWTPQRGQITPLHF. In nucleotides, the CDR3 is TGTGCCTGGACCCCCCAGAGAGGACAGATAACACCCCTCCACTTT.

V and J are TRBV28 and TRBJ1-3; D is unresolved. The CDR3 runs 17 residues. V lost 5 bases, J lost 2 bases, and 19 bases lay in between. Germline assignment: CDR1 MDHEN and CDR2 SYDVKM. This CDR3 is CASSPPGYSNPGNTIYF. In DNA, the CDR3 is TGTGCCAGCAGTCCCCCCGGATACAGTAACCCTGGAAACACCATATATTTT.

The rearrangement uses TRBV7-2 and TRBJ1-5; D remains unclear. Trimming took 4 bases from V and 0 from J, leaving 13 bases between them. The CDR3 runs 16 residues. Germline assignment: CDR1 SGHTA and CDR2 FQGNSA. The CDR3 DNA reads TGTGCCAGCAGCTCAGACAACTTTTATAGCAATCAGCCCCAGCATTTT. This encodes CASSSDNFYSNQPQHF.

There are a few counts of this clone. The chain carries TRBV28 and TRBJ2-1; D gene uncertain. The CDR3 spans 13 residues. CDR1 is MDHEN and CDR2 is SYDVKM in the germline V gene. V dropped 5 bases and J dropped 10 bases, with 15 bases sitting between them. The CDR3 loop reads CASSPLIEREQFF. The CDR3 DNA reads as TGTGCCAGCAGTCCCTTAATTGAACGGGAGCAGTTCTTC.

The chain uses TRBV7-2 and TRBJ2-1; 14 bases line up with TRBD2. The CDR3 spans 16 residues. Trimming cost V 3 bases and J 8 bases; bases outside gene matches: 6. CDR1 and CDR2 from the germline V gene are SGHTA and FQGNSA. DNA for the CDR3: TGTGCCAGCAGCTTGCGACTAGCGGGAGGGAATGATGAGCAGTTCTTC. It codes for CASSLRLAGGNDEQFF.

V usage is TRBV18 and J usage is TRBJ1-1; 9 bases align to TRBD1. V shed 6 bases and J 0 bases; nucleotides not matched to a gene: 17. Germline lookup yields CDR1 KGHSH and CDR2 LQKENI. The CDR3 contains 19 residues. CDR3 loop: CASSLRFRTGDSMNTEAFF. For the CDR3, the DNA is TGTGCCAGCTCTCTCCGCTTTAGGACAGGGGACTCCATGAACACTGAAGCTTTCTTT.

This chain uses TRBV7-8 with TRBJ2-1, with a possible D match to TRBD2 (6 bases). CDR1 SGHVS and CDR2 FQNEAQ come from the germline V gene. Trimming took 0 bases from V and 10 from J, leaving 10 bases between them. The CDR3 covers 13 residues. CDR3 DNA sequence: TGTGCCAGCAGCTTAGCGTCCGCGGGAGAGCAGTTCTTC. It specifies CASSLASAGEQFF.